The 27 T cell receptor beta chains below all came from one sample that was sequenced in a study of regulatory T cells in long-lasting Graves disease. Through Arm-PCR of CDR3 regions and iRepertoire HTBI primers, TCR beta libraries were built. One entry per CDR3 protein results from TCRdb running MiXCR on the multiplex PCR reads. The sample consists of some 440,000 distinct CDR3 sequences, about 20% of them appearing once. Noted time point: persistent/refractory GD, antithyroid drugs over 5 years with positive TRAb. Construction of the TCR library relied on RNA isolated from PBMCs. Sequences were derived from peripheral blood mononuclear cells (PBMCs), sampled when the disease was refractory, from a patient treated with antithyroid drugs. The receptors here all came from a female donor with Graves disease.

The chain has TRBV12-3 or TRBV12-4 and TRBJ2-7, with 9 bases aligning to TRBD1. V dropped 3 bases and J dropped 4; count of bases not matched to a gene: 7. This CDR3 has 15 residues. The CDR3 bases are TGTGCCAGCAGTTTCGGTTGGGACAGGGATTACGAGCAGTACTTC. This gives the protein CASSFGWDRDYEQYF.

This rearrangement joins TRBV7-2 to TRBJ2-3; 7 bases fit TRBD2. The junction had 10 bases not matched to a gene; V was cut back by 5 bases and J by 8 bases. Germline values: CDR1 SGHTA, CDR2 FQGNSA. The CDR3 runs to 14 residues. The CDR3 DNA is TGTGCCAGCAGCGATTGGGCAGGGAGGGTTACGCAGTATTTT. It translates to CASSDWAGRVTQYF.

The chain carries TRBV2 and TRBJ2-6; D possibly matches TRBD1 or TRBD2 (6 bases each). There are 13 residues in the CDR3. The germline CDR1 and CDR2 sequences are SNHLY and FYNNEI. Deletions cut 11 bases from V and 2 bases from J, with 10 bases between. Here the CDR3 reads CACRGPGANVLTF. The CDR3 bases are TGTGCCTGCCGGGGGCCTGGGGCCAACGTCCTGACTTTC.

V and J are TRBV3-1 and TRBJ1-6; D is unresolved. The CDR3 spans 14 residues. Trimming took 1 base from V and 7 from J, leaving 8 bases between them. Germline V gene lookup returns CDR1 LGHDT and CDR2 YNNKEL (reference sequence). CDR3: CASSQGTLNSPLHF. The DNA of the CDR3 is TGTGCCAGCAGCCAAGGAACTCTGAATTCACCCCTCCACTTT. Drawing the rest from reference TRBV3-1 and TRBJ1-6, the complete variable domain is DTAVSQTPKYLVTQMGNDKSIKCEQNLGHDTMYWYKQDSKKFLKIMFSYNNKELIINETVPNRFSPKSPDKAHLNLHINSLELGDSAVYFCASSQGTLNSPLHFGNGTRLTVT.

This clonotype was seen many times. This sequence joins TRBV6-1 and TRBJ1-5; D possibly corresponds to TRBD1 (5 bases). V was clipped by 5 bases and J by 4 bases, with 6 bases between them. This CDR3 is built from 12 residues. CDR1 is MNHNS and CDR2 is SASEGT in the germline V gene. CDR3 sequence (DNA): TGTGCCAGCAGTCCAGGGAATCAGCCCCAGCATTTT. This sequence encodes CASSPGNQPQHF.

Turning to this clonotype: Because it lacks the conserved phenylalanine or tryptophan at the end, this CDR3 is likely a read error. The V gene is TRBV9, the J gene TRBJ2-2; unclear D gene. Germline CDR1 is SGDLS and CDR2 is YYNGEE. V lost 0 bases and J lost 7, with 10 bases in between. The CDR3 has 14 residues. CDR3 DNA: TGTGCCAGCAGCGTAGGGGTAGATAGCGGGGAGCTGTTTTCT. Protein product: CASSVGVDSGELFS.

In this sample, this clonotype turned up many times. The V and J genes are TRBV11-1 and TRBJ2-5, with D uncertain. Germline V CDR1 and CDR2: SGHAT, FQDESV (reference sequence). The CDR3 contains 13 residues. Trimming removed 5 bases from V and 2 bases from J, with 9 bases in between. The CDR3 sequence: CASSDDGQETQYF. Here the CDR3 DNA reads TGTGCCAGCAGCGACGACGGGCAAGAGACCCAGTACTTC.

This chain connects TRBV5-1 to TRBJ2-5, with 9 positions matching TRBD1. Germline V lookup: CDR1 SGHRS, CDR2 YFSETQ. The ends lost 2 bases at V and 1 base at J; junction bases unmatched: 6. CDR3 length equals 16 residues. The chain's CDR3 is CASSFWTGALQETQYF. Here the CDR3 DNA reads TGCGCCAGCAGCTTCTGGACAGGGGCACTCCAAGAGACCCAGTACTTC.

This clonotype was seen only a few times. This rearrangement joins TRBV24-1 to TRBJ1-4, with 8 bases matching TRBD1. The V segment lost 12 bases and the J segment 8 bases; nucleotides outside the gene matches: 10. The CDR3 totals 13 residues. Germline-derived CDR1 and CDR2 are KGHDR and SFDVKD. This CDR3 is CAAWTGLREKLFF. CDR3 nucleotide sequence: TGTGCCGCCTGGACAGGGTTGCGCGAAAAACTGTTTTTT.

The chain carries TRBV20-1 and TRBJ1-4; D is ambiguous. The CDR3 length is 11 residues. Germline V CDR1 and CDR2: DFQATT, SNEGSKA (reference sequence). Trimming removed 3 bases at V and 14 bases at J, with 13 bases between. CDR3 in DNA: TGCAGTGCTAGTTTCCCGGGTTACCTGTTTTTT. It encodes CSASFPGYLFF.

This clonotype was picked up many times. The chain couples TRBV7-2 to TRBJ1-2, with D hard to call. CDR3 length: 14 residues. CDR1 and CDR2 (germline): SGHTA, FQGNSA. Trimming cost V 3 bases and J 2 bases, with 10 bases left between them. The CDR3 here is CASSFSLTNYGYTF. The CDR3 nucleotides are TGTGCCAGCAGCTTTAGCCTTACCAACTATGGCTACACCTTC.

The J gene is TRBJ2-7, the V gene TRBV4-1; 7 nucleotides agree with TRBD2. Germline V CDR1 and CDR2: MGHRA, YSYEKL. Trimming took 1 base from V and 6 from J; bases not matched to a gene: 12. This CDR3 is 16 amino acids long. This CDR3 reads CASSQGRASGTCEQYF. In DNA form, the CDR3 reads TGCGCCAGCAGCCAAGGGCGGGCTAGCGGCACCTGCGAGCAGTACTTC.

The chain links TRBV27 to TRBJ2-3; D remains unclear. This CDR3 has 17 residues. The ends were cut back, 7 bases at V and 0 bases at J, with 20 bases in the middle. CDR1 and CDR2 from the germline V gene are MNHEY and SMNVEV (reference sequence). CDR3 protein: CASKKSPPAVSTDTQYF. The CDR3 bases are TGTGCCAGCAAAAAATCCCCCCCAGCCGTTAGCACAGATACGCAGTATTTT.

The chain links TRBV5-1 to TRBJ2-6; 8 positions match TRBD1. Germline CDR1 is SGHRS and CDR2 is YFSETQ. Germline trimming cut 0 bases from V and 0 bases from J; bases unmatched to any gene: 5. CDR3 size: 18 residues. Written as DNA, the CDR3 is TGCGCCAGCAGCTTGGTGGGGACAGGAATCTCTGGGGCCAACGTCCTGACTTTC. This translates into CASSLVGTGISGANVLTF.

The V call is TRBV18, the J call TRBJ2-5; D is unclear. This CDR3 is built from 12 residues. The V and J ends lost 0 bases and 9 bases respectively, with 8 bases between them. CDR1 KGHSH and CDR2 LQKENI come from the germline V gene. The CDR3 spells CASSPPNEAQYF. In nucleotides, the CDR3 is TGTGCCAGCTCACCACCGAACGAGGCCCAGTACTTC. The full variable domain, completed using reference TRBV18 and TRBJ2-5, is NAGVMQNPRHLVRRRGQEARLRCSPMKGHSHVYWYRQLPEEGLKFMVYLQKENIIDESGMPKERFSAEFPKEGPSILRIQQVVRGDSAAYFCASSPPNEAQYFGPGTRLLVL.

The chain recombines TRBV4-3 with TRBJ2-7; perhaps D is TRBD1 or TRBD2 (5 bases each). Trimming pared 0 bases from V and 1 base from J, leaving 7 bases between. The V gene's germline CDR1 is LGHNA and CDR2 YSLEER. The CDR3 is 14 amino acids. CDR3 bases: TGCGCCAGCAGCCAAGACAGGGAGTCCTACGAGCAGTACTTC. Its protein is CASSQDRESYEQYF.

The CDR3 reads CSVDRGAAGELFF. CDR3 sequence (DNA): TGCAGCGTTGACAGGGGCGCCGCCGGGGAGCTGTTTTTT. The chain has TRBV29-1 and TRBJ2-2; D might be TRBD1 (6 bases). The V gene's germline CDR1 is SQVTM and CDR2 ANQGSEA. CDR3 length: 13 amino acids. V was shortened by 3 bases and J by 6 bases, with 11 bases between the two germline ends.

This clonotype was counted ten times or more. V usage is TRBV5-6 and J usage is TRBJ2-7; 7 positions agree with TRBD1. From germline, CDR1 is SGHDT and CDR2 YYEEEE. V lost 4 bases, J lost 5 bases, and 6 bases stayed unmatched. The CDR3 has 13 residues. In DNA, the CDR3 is TGTGCCAGCAGCGCTGACAGGGTAGACGAGCAGTACTTC. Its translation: CASSADRVDEQYF.

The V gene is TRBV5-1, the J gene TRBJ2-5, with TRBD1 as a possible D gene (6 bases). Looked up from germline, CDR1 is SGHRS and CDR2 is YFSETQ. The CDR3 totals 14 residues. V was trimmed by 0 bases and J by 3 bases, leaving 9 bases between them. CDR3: CASSLGPGEETQYF. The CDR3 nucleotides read TGCGCCAGCAGCTTGGGTCCAGGGGAAGAGACCCAGTACTTC.

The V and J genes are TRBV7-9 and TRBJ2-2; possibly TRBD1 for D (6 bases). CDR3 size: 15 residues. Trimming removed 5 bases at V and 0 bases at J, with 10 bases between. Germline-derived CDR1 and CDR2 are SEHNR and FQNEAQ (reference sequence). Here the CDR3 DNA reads TGTGCCAGCAGCACAGGGTTCGCGAACACCGGGGAGCTGTTTTTT. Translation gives CASSTGFANTGELFF.

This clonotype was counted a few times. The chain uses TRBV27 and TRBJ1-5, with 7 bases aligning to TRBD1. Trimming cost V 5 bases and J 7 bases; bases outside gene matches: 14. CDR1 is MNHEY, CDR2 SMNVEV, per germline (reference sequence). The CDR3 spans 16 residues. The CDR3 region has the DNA TGTGCCAGCAGTCCTTCCCCCACAGGGGCACGCCAGCCCCAGCATTTT. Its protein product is CASSPSPTGARQPQHF.

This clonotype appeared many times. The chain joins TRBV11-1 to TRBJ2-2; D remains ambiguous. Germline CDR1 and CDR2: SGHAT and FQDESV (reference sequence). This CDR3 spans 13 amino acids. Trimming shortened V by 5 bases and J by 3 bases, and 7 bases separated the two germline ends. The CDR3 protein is CASSRIYTGELFF. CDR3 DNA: TGTGCCAGCAGCCGAATTTACACCGGGGAGCTGTTTTTT.

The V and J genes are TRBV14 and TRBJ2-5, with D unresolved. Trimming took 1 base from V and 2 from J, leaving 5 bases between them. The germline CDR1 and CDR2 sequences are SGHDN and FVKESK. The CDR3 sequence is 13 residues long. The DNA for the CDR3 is TGTGCCAGCAGCCAAGTTTTACAAGAGACCCAGTACTTC. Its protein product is CASSQVLQETQYF.

CDR3 in amino acids: CASSSRLAGAETQYF. The CDR3 DNA reads as TGCGCCAGCAGCTCCCGACTAGCGGGAGCAGAGACCCAGTACTTC. The rearrangement links TRBV5-1 to TRBJ2-5; 12 positions match TRBD2. The V segment lost 3 bases and the J segment 4 bases; nucleotides outside the gene matches: 4. The length of the CDR3 is 15 residues. Germline V gives CDR1 SGHRS, CDR2 YFSETQ.

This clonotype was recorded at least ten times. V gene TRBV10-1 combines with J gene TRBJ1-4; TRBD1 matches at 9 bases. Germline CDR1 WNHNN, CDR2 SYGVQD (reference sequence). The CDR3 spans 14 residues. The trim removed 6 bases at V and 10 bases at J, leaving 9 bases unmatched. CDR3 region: CASRADRGAVKLFF. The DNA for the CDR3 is TGCGCCAGCAGAGCGGACAGGGGCGCGGTAAAACTGTTTTTT.

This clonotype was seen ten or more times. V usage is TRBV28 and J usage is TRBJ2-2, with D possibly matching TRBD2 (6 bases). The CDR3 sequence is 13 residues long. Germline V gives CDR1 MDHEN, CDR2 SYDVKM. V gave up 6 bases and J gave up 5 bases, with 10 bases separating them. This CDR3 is CASRTRRTGELFF. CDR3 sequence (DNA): TGTGCCAGCAGGACTAGGAGAACCGGGGAGCTGTTTTTT.

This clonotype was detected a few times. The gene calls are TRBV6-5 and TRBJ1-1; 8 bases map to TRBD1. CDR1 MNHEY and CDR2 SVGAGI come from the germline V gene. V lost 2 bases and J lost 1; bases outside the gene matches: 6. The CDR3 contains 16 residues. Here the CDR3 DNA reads TGTGCCAGCAGTTACCCACGGACAGGGCCGAACACTGAAGCTTTCTTT. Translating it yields CASSYPRTGPNTEAFF.